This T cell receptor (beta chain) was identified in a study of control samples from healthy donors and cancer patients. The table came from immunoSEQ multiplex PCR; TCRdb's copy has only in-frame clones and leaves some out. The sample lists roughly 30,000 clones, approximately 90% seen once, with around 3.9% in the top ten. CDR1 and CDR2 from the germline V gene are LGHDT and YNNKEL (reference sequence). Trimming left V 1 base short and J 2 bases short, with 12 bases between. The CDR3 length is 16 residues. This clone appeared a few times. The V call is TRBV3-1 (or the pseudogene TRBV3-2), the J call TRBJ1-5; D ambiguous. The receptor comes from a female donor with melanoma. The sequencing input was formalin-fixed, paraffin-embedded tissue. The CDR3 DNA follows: TGTGCCAGCAGCCAAGGGGTTCAGAGGGGCAATCAGCCCCAGCATTTT. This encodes CASSQGVQRGNQPQHF.